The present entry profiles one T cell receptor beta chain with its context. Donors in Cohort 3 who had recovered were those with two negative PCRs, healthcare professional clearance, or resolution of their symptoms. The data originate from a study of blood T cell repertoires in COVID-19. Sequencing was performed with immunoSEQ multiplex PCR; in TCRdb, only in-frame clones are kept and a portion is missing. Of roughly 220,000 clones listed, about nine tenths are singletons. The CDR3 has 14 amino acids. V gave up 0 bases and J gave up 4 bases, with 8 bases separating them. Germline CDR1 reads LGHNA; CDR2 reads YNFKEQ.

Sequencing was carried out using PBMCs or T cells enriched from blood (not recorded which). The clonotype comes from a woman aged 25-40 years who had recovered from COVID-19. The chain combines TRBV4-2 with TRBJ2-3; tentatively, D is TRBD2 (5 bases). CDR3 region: CASSQEGLSDTQYF. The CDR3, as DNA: TGTGCCAGCAGCCAAGAAGGACTGTCAGATACGCAGTATTTT.